This T cell receptor (beta chain) appears in the sequencing data of a study of T cell changes during pregnancy in multiple sclerosis. Trimming removed 0 bases at V and 5 bases at J, with 15 bases between. The CDR3 spans 16 residues. CDR1 SGHRS and CDR2 YFSETQ come from the germline V gene. Clones were read by immunoSEQ multiplex PCR, and TCRdb kept only the in-frame ones, dropping some. This sample carries under 10,000 clones, more than 75% of them seen once, and the ten largest clones take around 5%. The rearrangement joins TRBV5-1 to TRBJ2-1, with a tentative D call TRBD2 (7 bases). The clonotype was recovered from a female donor in good health, enrolled as a control in a pregnancy study. Sequenced material: CD8+ T cells from peripheral blood mononuclear cells, taken in the first trimester of pregnancy. DNA of the CDR3: TGCGCCAGCAGCTTGGGGTTTGGGGGGGCCCACAATGAGCAGTTCTTC. Translation: CASSLGFGGAHNEQFF.